This T cell receptor beta chain is drawn from a study of T cell therapy after organ transplantation. Produced via immunoSEQ multiplex PCR; TCRdb's table is partial and in-frame only. The sample holds tens of thousands of clones, 94% seen once. The CDR3 is 13 amino acids. After removal of 7 bases from V and 6 bases from J, the junction contained 3 bases not matched to a gene. Per the germline V gene, CDR1 is MGHRA and CDR2 is YSYEKL. The study's findings and limits: Both transferred clonotypes and endogenous ones absent from products apparently reconstituted.

This clone was seen just once. Its specificity is not known. This sequence joins TRBV4-1 and TRBJ2-2, with 9 bases lining up with TRBD2. The sample here was CD8+ T cells from blood, taken before autologous CMV-specific T cell therapy. This clonotype was obtained from a human patient who had received a solid organ transplant and had CMV disease. The CDR3 is CASTLAGAGELFF. DNA of the CDR3: TGCGCCAGCACCTTAGCGGGAGCCGGGGAGCTGTTTTTT.